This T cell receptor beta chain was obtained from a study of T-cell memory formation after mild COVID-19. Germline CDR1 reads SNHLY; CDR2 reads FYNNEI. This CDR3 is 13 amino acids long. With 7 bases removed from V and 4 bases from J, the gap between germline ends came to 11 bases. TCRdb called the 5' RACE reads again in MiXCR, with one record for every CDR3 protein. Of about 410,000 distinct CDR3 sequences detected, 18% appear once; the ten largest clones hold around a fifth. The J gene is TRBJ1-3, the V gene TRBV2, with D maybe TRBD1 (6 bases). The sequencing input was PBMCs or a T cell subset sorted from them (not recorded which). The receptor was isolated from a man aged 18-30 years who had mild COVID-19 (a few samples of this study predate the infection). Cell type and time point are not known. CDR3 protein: CASIGGLGNTIYF. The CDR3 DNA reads TGTGCCAGCATCGGGGGGCTCGGAAACACCATATATTTT.